This entry is about one TCR beta chain. This sample stems from a study of blood T cell repertoires in COVID-19. Overall study context: The United States, Italy and Spain supplied acute and convalescent COVID-19 samples. PBMCs, B-cell-depleted T cells, or T cells were the source of the cDNA or gDNA that made up the material.

The CDR3 sequence is 13 residues long. The V end was cut by 3 bases, the J end by 6 bases, with 9 bases between. Germline values: CDR1 SGHTA, CDR2 FQGNSA. Authors' data handling: Estimation of nucleated cell counts relied on the amplification of reference gene primers. The table came from immunoSEQ multiplex PCR; TCRdb's copy has only in-frame clones and leaves some out. The V and J calls and the clone size are those of that table, but D and trimming were determined from the DNA. The table has about 190,000 clones, more than 60% seen once. The source material was peripheral blood. The chain couples TRBV7-2 to TRBJ2-1; a weak D match, TRBD2 (5 bases). This receptor was taken from a woman aged 50 to 60 with acute or convalescent COVID-19. As DNA, the CDR3 is TGTGCCAGCAGCTTTAGCGCGAGCAATGAGCAGTTCTTC. Amino acid sequence: CASSFSASNEQFF.